Each of the 24 T cell receptor beta chains below was sequenced from the same sample in a study of CD8 T cells in ankylosing spondylitis (dated by TCRdb to about 2017). Library construction relied on 5' RACE. The instrument given in TCRdb is Illumina HiSeq 2500. TCRdb trimmed public reads at Q25 via fastp, called clones via MiXCR and kept in-frame beta chains. Each entry is one CDR3 protein sequence, shown with its most common DNA and genes. The sample table records 180,000 or so distinct CDR3 sequences; more than 9% of these occur just once. The ten largest clones capture about 29% of the sample. The sequenced sample consisted of blood, either unsorted or a sorted T cell fraction (not recorded which). The source of these receptors is a male donor with ankylosing spondylitis or in good health (not recorded which).

This clonotype was picked up a small number of times. The rearrangement links TRBV20-1 to TRBJ2-7; D may be TRBD1 or TRBD2 (5 bases each). This CDR3 comprises 12 residues. V shed 5 bases and J shed 2 bases, with 10 bases lying between them. CDR1 is DFQATT and CDR2 is SNEGSKA in the germline V gene (reference sequence). CDR3 nucleotide sequence: TGCAGTGCTTGGGGGAGCCCCTACGAGCAGTACTTC. As protein: CSAWGSPYEQYF.

Ten or more counts support this clonotype. The chain links TRBV5-1 to TRBJ2-1; 11 positions match TRBD2. CDR3 length: 16 residues. V lost 2 bases, J lost 5 bases, and 6 bases stayed unmatched. Germline V gene lookup returns CDR1 SGHRS and CDR2 YFSETQ. This CDR3 is CASSFSGRAQDNEQFF. Here the CDR3 DNA reads TGCGCCAGCAGCTTTAGCGGGAGGGCCCAGGACAATGAGCAGTTCTTC.

This chain links TRBV2 with TRBJ2-7; D remains unclear. The germline CDR1 and CDR2 sequences are SNHLY and FYNNEI. The length of the CDR3 is 13 residues. The ends were cut back, 5 bases at V and 7 bases at J, with 15 bases in the middle. The CDR3 nucleotides read TGTGCCAGCAGTCGGACGGACGATGGGGAGCAGTACTTC. Translating it yields CASSRTDDGEQYF.

This clonotype was counted between two and nine times. V usage is TRBV3-1 and J usage is TRBJ2-1; tentative D call: TRBD1 (6 bases). CDR3 size: 14 residues. Trimming removed 4 bases at V and 6 bases at J, with 13 bases between. Germline V gene data show CDR1 as LGHDT and CDR2 as YNNKEL (reference sequence). This CDR3 is CASSLQGLFNEQFF. CDR3 coding DNA: TGTGCCAGCAGCCTACAGGGCCTTTTCAATGAGCAGTTCTTC.

The rearrangement joins TRBV7-9 to TRBJ2-7, with a weak D call TRBD2 (6 bases). Trimming took off 5 bases at V and 1 base at J, with 18 bases between the two ends. The CDR3 sequence is 16 residues long. Germline V gene data show CDR1 as SEHNR and CDR2 as FQNEAQ (reference sequence). CDR3 residues: CASSHYYGGESYEQYF. The CDR3 DNA sequence: TGTGCCAGCAGCCACTACTATGGCGGGGAGTCCTACGAGCAGTACTTC.

The chain links TRBV28 to TRBJ2-7; 7 nucleotides align to TRBD1. This CDR3 contains 14 residues. Germline CDR1 and CDR2: MDHEN and SYDVKM. V was pared by 5 bases and J by 2 bases, with 6 bases of the junction left unmatched. CDR3 DNA: TGTGCCAGCAGTAATGACAGGGAGCCCTACGAGCAGTACTTC. Amino acid sequence: CASSNDREPYEQYF.

The chain employs TRBV11-2 and TRBJ2-7, with 7 bases identical to TRBD2. Per the germline V gene, CDR1 is SGHAT and CDR2 is FQNNGV. Germline trimming cut 1 base from V and 5 bases from J; bases unmatched to any gene: 5. This CDR3 comprises 14 residues. This CDR3 reads CASSLGLANHEQYF. CDR3 bases: TGTGCCAGCAGCTTAGGACTAGCTAACCACGAGCAGTACTTC.

A few counts support this clonotype. This chain joins TRBV10-3 and TRBJ2-1, with 7 nucleotides matching TRBD1. V shed 6 bases and J 0 bases; nucleotides not matched to a gene: 5. Looked up from germline, CDR1 is ENHRY and CDR2 is SYGVKD. The CDR3 runs 15 residues. CDR3 in amino acids: CAIRGQSSSYNEQFF. In nucleotides, the CDR3 is TGTGCCATCAGGGGACAGTCGAGCTCCTACAATGAGCAGTTCTTC.

This clonotype was recorded at least ten times. The chain joins TRBV5-1 to TRBJ2-7; 7 bases are a match to TRBD1. This CDR3 region has 15 residues. Per the germline V gene, CDR1 is SGHRS and CDR2 is YFSETQ. The ends lost 4 bases at V and 1 base at J; junction bases unmatched: 8. CDR3 nucleotides: TGCGCCAGCAGCCCGTCCCGGGACAGTTCCTACGAGCAGTACTTC. Translating it yields CASSPSRDSSYEQYF.

This clonotype turned up a few times. The chain links TRBV24-1 to TRBJ2-5, with 12 bases matching TRBD2. Trimming cost V 5 bases and J 3 bases; bases outside gene matches: 6. Looked up from germline, CDR1 is KGHDR and CDR2 is SFDVKD. The length of the CDR3 is 16 residues. The CDR3 protein is CATSAGTSGSKETQYF. In DNA, the CDR3 is TGTGCCACCAGTGCGGGGACTAGCGGGTCTAAAGAGACCCAGTACTTC.

This clonotype was found a few times. This sequence joins TRBV5-1 and TRBJ2-6, with D possibly TRBD2 on 5 matching bases. The length of the CDR3 is 16 residues. The germline V and J ends were trimmed by 0 bases and 1 base, with 8 bases remaining between them. Germline V gene data show CDR1 as SGHRS and CDR2 as YFSETQ. As DNA, the CDR3 is TGCGCCAGCAGCTTGGCCCGGGGTTCTGGGGCCAACGTCCTGACTTTC. This translates into CASSLARGSGANVLTF. The full variable domain, with the rest looked up from reference TRBV5-1 and TRBJ2-6, is KAGVTQTPRYLIKTRGQQVTLSCSPISGHRSVSWYQQTPGQGLQFLFEYFSETQRNKGNFPGRFSGRQFSNSRSEMNVSTLELGDSALYLCASSLARGSGANVLTFGAGSRLTVL.

V usage is TRBV7-9 and J usage is TRBJ2-7; 8 bases line up with TRBD1. Germline V gene data show CDR1 as SEHNR and CDR2 as FQNEAQ (reference sequence). The CDR3 is made up of 13 amino acids. Trimming removed 4 bases from V and 2 bases from J; junction bases left unmatched: 1. The CDR3 protein is CASSSRGPYEQYF. The CDR3, as DNA: TGTGCCAGCAGCTCCAGGGGGCCCTACGAGCAGTACTTC.

At least ten counts were recorded for this clonotype. The chain has TRBV29-1 and TRBJ2-7; D is unclear. This CDR3 is 12 amino acids long. CDR1 is SQVTM, CDR2 ANQGSEA, per germline. The ends were cut back, 4 bases at V and 4 bases at J, with 11 bases in the middle. CDR3 DNA sequence: TGCAGCGTTGGCCTCGCAGAGTACGAGCAGTACTTC. Its translation: CSVGLAEYEQYF.

This clonotype came up many times. The chain is built from TRBV10-3 and TRBJ2-3; 12 bases are a match to TRBD2. V shed 4 bases, J shed 4 bases, and the junction held 6 bases outside the gene matches. The CDR3 length is 16 residues. Germline values: CDR1 ENHRY, CDR2 SYGVKD. The CDR3 nucleotides are TGTGCCATCAGTGGGCGACTAGCGGGAGCTCCAGATACGCAGTATTTT. It codes for CAISGRLAGAPDTQYF.

J is TRBJ2-3 and V is TRBV5-6, with D perhaps TRBD2 (5 bases). The CDR3 loop spans 16 amino acids. Germline values: CDR1 SGHDT, CDR2 YYEEEE. V was shortened by 6 bases and J by 11 bases, with 28 bases between the two germline ends. The CDR3 nucleotides read TGTGCCAGCAACCCAGATAGAGCGGAACCCAGATATAGGCAGTATTTT. It encodes CASNPDRAEPRYRQYF.

This clonotype was counted many times. V gene TRBV27 combines with J gene TRBJ1-1; tentatively, D is TRBD1 (5 bases). CDR1 MNHEY and CDR2 SMNVEV come from the germline V gene (reference sequence). V was shortened by 5 bases and J by 6 bases, with 25 bases between the two germline ends. This CDR3 comprises 17 residues. The CDR3 here is CASSPLSFGGIQAEAFF. The CDR3 DNA reads TGTGCCAGCAGTCCCCTCTCGTTTGGGGGGATCCAGGCTGAAGCTTTCTTT.

This clonotype has more than one count but fewer than ten. V and J are TRBV5-1 and TRBJ2-2; 9 positions match TRBD2. V gave up 7 bases and J gave up 2 bases; unmatched junction bases: 9. The CDR3 is 16 amino acids. CDR1 is SGHRS and CDR2 is YFSETQ in the germline V gene. CDR3 nucleotide sequence: TGCGCCAGCGCGAGACGACTAGCGGAAAACACCGGGGAGCTGTTTTTT. Amino acid sequence: CASARRLAENTGELFF.

Comments on this clonotype: A read error may be the cause here, since a much bigger clone is one base away. This chain connects TRBV12-3 or TRBV12-4 to TRBJ1-4; tentative D call: TRBD1 (6 bases). The CDR3 spans 16 residues. The CDR3 DNA reads as TGTGCCACCAGTTTAACAGGGAGTAGGACTAATGAAAAACTGTTTTTT. It is translated as CATSLTGSRTNEKLFF.

The chain is built from TRBV11-3 and TRBJ2-1; D not resolved. Trimming cost V 4 bases and J 9 bases, with 19 bases left between them. This CDR3 is built from 15 residues. The germline gives CDR1 SGHNT, CDR2 YENEEA. This CDR3 reads CASSSDPSQGIEQFF. CDR3 bases: TGTGCCAGCAGCTCGGACCCGTCTCAAGGGATTGAGCAGTTCTTC.

In this sample, this clonotype turned up many times. J is TRBJ1-2 and V is TRBV29-1, with TRBD1 matching over 7 bases. The CDR3 consists of 13 residues. CDR1 is SQVTM and CDR2 is ANQGSEA in the germline V gene. J lost 5 bases, V lost 7 bases, and 10 bases had no gene match. The CDR3 nucleotides read TGCAGCGCCCAACGGCAGGGGGGGTATGGCTACACCTTC. This sequence encodes CSAQRQGGYGYTF.

The CDR3 bases are TGTGCCAGCAGCCCTGGACTAGCGGGGGCCCGGGGGAACGAGCAGTACTTC. Its protein product is CASSPGLAGARGNEQYF. V gene TRBV7-7 combines with J gene TRBJ2-7, with 13 bases identical to TRBD2. V was clipped by 5 bases and J by 5 bases; unmatched bases: 12. The germline V gene encodes CDR1 SSHAT and CDR2 FNYEAQ (reference sequence). The CDR3 runs 17 residues. The full variable domain, completed using reference TRBV7-7 and TRBJ2-7, is GAGVSQSPRYKVTKRGQDVTLRCDPISSHATLYWYQQALGQGPEFLTYFNYEAQPDKSGLPSDRFSAERPEGSISTLTIQRTEQRDSAMYRCASSPGLAGARGNEQYFGPGTRLTVT.

This clonotype was seen at least ten times. The chain combines TRBV6-1 with TRBJ2-3; the match to TRBD2 covers 15 bases. The J segment lost 2 bases and the V segment lost 5 bases, leaving 5 bases of the junction unmatched. CDR1 MNHNS and CDR2 SASEGT come from the germline V gene. The CDR3 loop spans 17 amino acids. The CDR3: CASSQGTSGGITDTQYF. CDR3 DNA: TGTGCCAGCAGTCAAGGGACTAGCGGGGGGATCACAGATACGCAGTATTTT.

This clonotype was observed a few times. The gene calls are TRBV20-1 and TRBJ1-3; D ambiguous. V lost 3 bases and J 0 bases, leaving 9 bases between the germline ends. The germline V gene has CDR1 DFQATT and CDR2 SNEGSKA (reference sequence). The CDR3 runs to 14 residues. The CDR3 spells CSASITHSGNTIYF. The CDR3 nucleotides read TGCAGTGCTAGTATTACGCACTCTGGAAACACCATATATTTT.

The sample holds a few counts of this clonotype. The V gene is TRBV28, the J gene TRBJ1-2; 8 bases match TRBD1. Germline V gene sequence: CDR1 MDHEN, CDR2 SYDVKM. With V trimmed by 5 bases and J by 8 bases, 19 bases remained unmatched. This CDR3 has 17 amino acids. CDR3 bases: TGTGCCAGCAGTCCACGGACAGGGTCGAGATCGAGGAGAGGCTACACCTTC. Translation gives CASSPRTGSRSRRGYTF.